The sequence of this TCR beta chain was determined in a study of T cell responses to AZD1222 COVID-19 vaccine. General study points: Most donors were white British and more were female, and clonal diversity was possibly underestimated.

Details on this clone: The antigen is not known.

The germline V gene has CDR1 KGHDR and CDR2 SFDVKD. Trimming at V came to 0 bases and at J to 2 bases, leaving 1 base not matched to a gene. CDR3 length: 15 residues. Only in-frame clones appear in the TCRdb table, and some are missing; sequencing was by immunoSEQ multiplex PCR. The sample carries roughly 180,000 clones, approximately 87% recorded once. The sample in question was peripheral blood, obtained on day 0 of MenACWY control vaccination. The sequence came from an adult in good health. The chain links TRBV24-1 to TRBJ2-3; 7 nucleotides agree with TRBD2. The CDR3 protein is CATSDLGLDTDTQYF. The CDR3 nucleotides are TGTGCCACCAGTGATTTGGGACTAGACACAGATACGCAGTATTTT.